A single sample is the source of the 3 T cell receptor beta chains below, sequenced in a study of blood T cell repertoires in COVID-19. The data were produced by immunoSEQ multiplex PCR, yet TCRdb's version contains in-frame clones alone and is incomplete. This table holds about 94,000 clones, 80% to 85% found once. Sequenced material: peripheral blood. These receptors originate from a man between 60 and 75 years old with acute or convalescent COVID-19.

This clone was seen only once. This chain links TRBV27 with TRBJ2-2, with D tentatively TRBD1 (5 bases). The V end lost 5 bases, the J end lost 5 bases, and 12 bases lay between the germline ends. Germline lookup yields CDR1 MNHEY and CDR2 SMNVEV (reference sequence). This CDR3 is 14 amino acids long. This CDR3 reads CASSIQEGTGELFF. The CDR3 DNA is TGTGCCAGCAGTATACAGGAAGGGACCGGGGAGCTGTTTTTT.

This sequence joins TRBV30 and TRBJ2-3; a weak D match, TRBD2 (5 bases). Germline CDR1 GTSNPN, CDR2 SVGIG (reference sequence). The CDR3 sequence is 15 residues long. With 2 bases removed from V and 5 bases from J, the gap between germline ends came to 17 bases. CDR3 bases: TGTGCCTGGAGTTTAGTGGACTCGAGTCGAGATACGCAGTATTTT. Translation: CAWSLVDSSRDTQYF. Drawing the rest from reference TRBV30 and TRBJ2-3, the complete variable domain is SQTIHQWPATLVQPVGSPLSLECTVEGTSNPNLYWYRQAAGRGLQLLFYSVGIGQISSEVPQNLSASRPQDRQFILSSKKLLLSDSGFYLCAWSLVDSSRDTQYFGPGTRLTVL.

This clone was seen once. This chain uses TRBV5-1 with TRBJ1-4; TRBD1 matches at 9 bases. Germline assignment: CDR1 SGHRS and CDR2 YFSETQ. Unmatched junction bases numbered 9, after V lost 7 bases and J lost 8 bases. The CDR3 has 14 residues. The CDR3 sequence is CASGTGTGPEKLFF. In DNA, the CDR3 is TGCGCCAGCGGGACCGGGACAGGGCCCGAAAAACTGTTTTTT.